The 19 T cell receptor beta chains presented below share a single source sample, sequenced in a study of identical twins. TCRdb fed the 5' RACE reads into MiXCR, producing one record per CDR3 protein. This table holds 1.5 million to 2 million distinct CDR3 sequences, less than 40% found once. Material for sequencing was cord blood. The receptors here all came from a newborn girl in good health.

This clonotype was picked up many times. The gene calls are TRBV27 and TRBJ2-3, with D possibly matching TRBD1 (5 bases). CDR3 size: 16 residues. The V end lost 6 bases, the J end lost 1 base, and 17 bases lay between the germline ends. The germline CDR1 and CDR2 sequences are MNHEY and SMNVEV (reference sequence). The CDR3 is CASRSWGYGRTDTQYF. CDR3 sequence (DNA): TGTGCCAGCAGATCATGGGGCTATGGGCGCACAGATACGCAGTATTTT.

The rearrangement links TRBV7-8 to TRBJ2-5; 12 bases fit TRBD2. The last part of the DNA fits TRBJ2-7 better; the J call may be wrong. The V gene's germline CDR1 is SGHVS and CDR2 FQNEAQ. The CDR3 has 17 residues. CDR3 sequence reads: CASSLSRLAGAKDEQYF. The DNA for the CDR3 is TGTGCCAGCAGCTTAAGTCGACTAGCGGGAGCTAAAGACGAGCAGTACTTC.

This clonotype was counted only a few times. The chain combines TRBV27 with TRBJ2-1; 8 bases match TRBD2. In germline, CDR1 is MNHEY, CDR2 SMNVEV (reference sequence). This CDR3 contains 17 residues. V dropped 3 bases and J dropped 5; count of bases not matched to a gene: 12. The CDR3 protein is CASSFLVLRGEDNEQFF. CDR3 DNA: TGTGCCAGCAGTTTCTTGGTGCTGCGGGGGGAAGACAATGAGCAGTTCTTC.

This clonotype has just a few counts. The J gene is TRBJ1-1, the V gene TRBV5-1; D is ambiguous. Per germline, CDR1 SGHRS and CDR2 YFSETQ. The CDR3 is 15 residues long. V lost 1 base, J lost 0 bases, and 10 bases lay in between. The CDR3 sequence is CASSLWAGLNTEAFF. As DNA, the CDR3 is TGCGCCAGCAGCTTGTGGGCGGGCCTGAACACTGAAGCTTTCTTT.

This clonotype was seen more than once but under ten times. This chain joins TRBV9 and TRBJ2-3; D gene uncertain. Germline-derived CDR1 and CDR2 are SGDLS and YYNGEE. The CDR3 runs 15 residues. The V end was cut by 3 bases, the J end by 1 base, with 12 bases between. The CDR3 loop is CASSAGASGTDTQYF. CDR3 DNA: TGTGCCAGCAGCGCTGGCGCCTCCGGCACAGATACGCAGTATTTT.

This sequence joins TRBV3-1 and TRBJ2-1; possibly TRBD2 for D (6 bases). Germline V lookup: CDR1 LGHDT, CDR2 YNNKEL (reference sequence). V was shortened by 4 bases and J by 13 bases, with 20 bases between the two germline ends. The CDR3 extends over 14 amino acids. The CDR3 DNA reads TGTGCCAGCAGCCCCAGACTAGTCCTGGAGACCCAGTTCTTC. It yields the protein CASSPRLVLETQFF.

The rearrangement joins TRBV20-1 to TRBJ2-1; TRBD2 aligns across 7 bases. CDR1 and CDR2 (germline): DFQATT, SNEGSKA (reference sequence). The CDR3 has 14 residues. Trimming cost V 1 base and J 4 bases; bases outside gene matches: 4. The CDR3 coding sequence is TGCAGTGCTAGAGTCCTAGCGGATTACAATGAGCAGTTCTTC. Its translation is CSARVLADYNEQFF.

This clonotype was found many times. The J gene is TRBJ2-3, the V gene TRBV7-9; 8 bases line up with TRBD1. The length of the CDR3 is 17 residues. Germline values: CDR1 SEHNR, CDR2 FQNEAQ (reference sequence). After removal of 2 bases from V and 2 bases from J, the junction contained 9 bases not matched to a gene. The CDR3 DNA is TGTGCCAGCAGCTTAATTTCGGACAGGGCTTTCACAGATACGCAGTATTTT. Amino acid sequence: CASSLISDRAFTDTQYF.

The V call is TRBV27, the J call TRBJ2-1; 7 bases agree with TRBD1. Germline-derived CDR1 and CDR2 are MNHEY and SMNVEV (reference sequence). The CDR3 consists of 15 residues. The J segment lost 2 bases and the V segment lost 8 bases, leaving 9 bases of the junction unmatched. As DNA, the CDR3 is TGTGCCAGCGCTAGGGGGCAGACCACCTACAATGAGCAGTTCTTC. Translation gives CASARGQTTYNEQFF.

As to this clonotype: In this CDR3 the conserved last residue, phenylalanine or tryptophan, is missing, so a read error is likely. The chain links TRBV20-1 to TRBJ2-1; 7 bases line up with TRBD2. Losses at the gene ends were 0 bases for V and 3 bases for J; bases not matched to a gene: 5. The CDR3 has 15 amino acids. Germline V gene sequence: CDR1 DFQATT, CDR2 SNEGSKA (reference sequence). In nucleotides, the CDR3 is TGCAGTGCTAGAGATCCCGCGGGAGTCTACAATGAGCAGTTCTTA. This sequence encodes CSARDPAGVYNEQFL.

There are a few counts of this clonotype. The V gene is TRBV9, the J gene TRBJ2-5; 8 bases are shared with TRBD1. The CDR3 sequence is 14 residues long. The V gene end was trimmed by 3 bases and the J gene end by 5 bases; junction bases not matched to a gene: 6. The germline CDR1 and CDR2 sequences are SGDLS and YYNGEE. CDR3 bases: TGTGCCAGCAGCGGCGGACAGGGTTGGGAGACCCAGTACTTC. Translating gives CASSGGQGWETQYF.

The gene calls are TRBV4-1 and TRBJ2-1; 8 nucleotides line up with TRBD2. With V trimmed by 3 bases and J by 5 bases, 12 bases remained unmatched. CDR1 and CDR2 (germline): MGHRA, YSYEKL. The CDR3 loop spans 17 amino acids. CDR3 sequence: CASSQAFGLAGNNEQFF. Written as DNA, the CDR3 is TGCGCCAGCAGCCAGGCTTTTGGTCTAGCGGGCAACAATGAGCAGTTCTTC.

J is TRBJ1-2 and V is TRBV15, with D unclear. Between the trimmed V and J ends, which lost 0 bases and 5 bases, there was a span of 7 bases. CDR1 and CDR2 from the germline V gene are LNHNV and YYDKDF (reference sequence). The CDR3 loop spans 13 amino acids. The CDR3 reads CATSREQLYGYTF. The CDR3, as DNA: TGTGCCACCAGCAGAGAACAACTATATGGCTACACCTTC. Full variable domain (rest looked up from reference TRBV15 and TRBJ1-2): DAMVIQNPRYQVTQFGKPVTLSCSQTLNHNVMYWYQQKSSQAPKLLFHYYDKDFNNEADTPDNFQSRRPNTSFCFLDIRSPGLGDTAMYLCATSREQLYGYTFGSGTRLTVV.

The V gene is TRBV29-1, the J gene TRBJ2-1; 11 positions match TRBD2. This CDR3 is 12 amino acids long. The V and J ends lost 7 bases and 9 bases, in that order; junction bases with no gene match: 5. CDR1 and CDR2 (germline): SQVTM, ANQGSEA. The CDR3 DNA follows: TGCAGCGCAGCAGGACTAGCGGGTGAGCAGTTCTTC. It translates to CSAAGLAGEQFF.

This clonotype has a handful of counts. V usage is TRBV6-6 and J usage is TRBJ2-1, with TRBD2 matching 7 bases. The CDR3 spans 13 residues. The germline V gene has CDR1 MNHNY and CDR2 SVGAGI (reference sequence). V dropped 4 bases and J dropped 9; count of bases not matched to a gene: 6. DNA of the CDR3: TGTGCCAGCAGTTGCGCGGGAGTGAGTGAGCAGTTCTTC. Translation: CASSCAGVSEQFF.

The chain combines TRBV7-2 with TRBJ1-1; 8 bases match TRBD1. This CDR3 comprises 15 residues. Per the germline V gene, CDR1 is SGHTA and CDR2 is FQGNSA. J lost 4 bases, V lost 5 bases, and 9 bases had no gene match. CDR3 protein: CASSILTGAGTEAFF. The DNA for the CDR3 is TGTGCCAGCAGCATCCTGACAGGGGCGGGCACTGAAGCTTTCTTT.

This chain joins TRBV11-2 and TRBJ1-5, with a weak D call TRBD1 (5 bases). CDR3 size: 19 residues. The germline gives CDR1 SGHAT, CDR2 FQNNGV. Trimming removed 5 bases at V and 0 bases at J, with 23 bases between. CDR3 sequence reads: CASSPICGGRIYSNQPQHF. Here the CDR3 DNA reads TGTGCCAGCAGCCCGATTTGCGGGGGACGAATTTATAGCAATCAGCCCCAGCATTTT. The full variable domain, in which reference TRBV11-2 and TRBJ1-5 provide the parts outside the CDR3, is EAGVAQSPRYKIIEKRQSVAFWCNPISGHATLYWYQQILGQGPKLLIQFQNNGVVDDSQLPKDRFSAERLKGVDSTLKIQPAKLEDSAVYLCASSPICGGRIYSNQPQHFGDGTRLSIL.

This clonotype was recorded a few times. In DNA form, the CDR3 reads TGTGCCATCAGTGAGCGGGGAAGCCTCTATAGCACAGATACGCAGTATTTT. Its translation: CAISERGSLYSTDTQYF. The gene calls are TRBV10-3 and TRBJ2-3; D is possibly TRBD2 (5 bases). Trimming took 2 bases from V and 0 from J, leaving 15 bases between them. The CDR3 runs 17 residues. Per the germline V gene, CDR1 is ENHRY and CDR2 is SYGVKD.

V and J are TRBV24-1 and TRBJ1-1; D not resolved. V lost 7 bases, J lost 12 bases, and 17 bases lay in between. CDR3 size: 12 residues. Germline V gene data show CDR1 as KGHDR and CDR2 as SFDVKD. The CDR3 spells CATRGPAGRPFF. CDR3 DNA: TGTGCCACCAGGGGCCCTGCGGGTCGACCTTTCTTT.